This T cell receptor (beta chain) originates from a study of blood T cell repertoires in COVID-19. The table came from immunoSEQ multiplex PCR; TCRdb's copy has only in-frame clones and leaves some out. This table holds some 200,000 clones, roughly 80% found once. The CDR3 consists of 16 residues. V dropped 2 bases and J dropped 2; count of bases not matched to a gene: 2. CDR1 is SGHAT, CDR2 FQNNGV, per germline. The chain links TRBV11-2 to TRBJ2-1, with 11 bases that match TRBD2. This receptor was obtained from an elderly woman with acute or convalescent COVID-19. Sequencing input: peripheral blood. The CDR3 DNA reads TGTGCCAGCAGCTTACTAGCGGGAGGTCCCTACAATGAGCAGTTCTTC. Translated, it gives CASSLLAGGPYNEQFF.